One sample yielded the 28 T cell receptor beta chains listed below, sequenced in a study of blood T cell repertoires in COVID-19. Libraries were prepared by immunoSEQ multiplex PCR; TCRdb keeps only in-frame clonotypes and omits some of them. The sample includes roughly 100,000 clones, about four fifths seen only once; the top ten take 2.5% to 3.5%. Sequencing was carried out using peripheral blood. The receptors come from a woman of 80 years or more with active or convalescent COVID-19.

The chain links TRBV24-1 to TRBJ2-7; 8 bases align to TRBD2. Germline values: CDR1 KGHDR, CDR2 SFDVKD. V was pared by 2 bases and J by 1 base, with 3 bases of the junction left unmatched. The CDR3 has 15 amino acids. CDR3 loop: CATSDSREVSYEQYF. The CDR3 DNA follows: TGTGCCACCAGTGATTCGCGGGAGGTTTCCTACGAGCAGTACTTC.

The rearrangement uses TRBV14 and TRBJ1-3, with 10 bases matching TRBD1. Trimming cost V 6 bases and J 11 bases; bases outside gene matches: 13. This CDR3 has 15 amino acids. Germline V lookup: CDR1 SGHDN, CDR2 FVKESK. CDR3 bases: TGTGCCAGCAGTTTCGCCGGCGGACAGGGGGGTGCCATATATTTT. Amino acid sequence: CASSFAGGQGGAIYF. Full variable domain (remainder filled in from reference TRBV14 and TRBJ1-3): EAGVTQFPSHSVIEKGQTVTLRCDPISGHDNLYWYRRVMGKEIKFLLHFVKESKQDESGMPNNRFLAERTGGTYSTLKVQPAELEDSGVYFCASSFAGGQGGAIYFGEGSWLTVV.

J is TRBJ1-5 and V is TRBV19; 7 bases are a match to TRBD1. There are 14 residues in the CDR3. The junction had 7 bases not matched to a gene; V was cut back by 5 bases and J by 6 bases. Per germline, CDR1 LNHDA and CDR2 SQIVND (reference sequence). The CDR3 sequence: CASSPGQASQPQHF. Here the CDR3 DNA reads TGTGCCAGTAGTCCCGGACAGGCCTCTCAGCCCCAGCATTTT.

The rearrangement uses TRBV5-1 and TRBJ2-7, with 10 bases that match TRBD2. The CDR3 sequence is 16 residues long. The V and J ends lost 0 bases and 3 bases, in that order; junction bases with no gene match: 6. Germline V lookup: CDR1 SGHRS, CDR2 YFSETQ. The CDR3 DNA is TGCGCCAGCAGCTTGGGATCTAGCGGGAGTCTCTACGAGCAGTACTTC. Translated, it gives CASSLGSSGSLYEQYF.

This chain uses TRBV3-1 (or the pseudogene TRBV3-2) with TRBJ2-5; the D is unclear. Germline CDR1 LGHDT, CDR2 YNNKEL (reference sequence). Trimming left V 0 bases short and J 4 bases short, with 9 bases between. This CDR3 contains 14 residues. The CDR3 nucleotides are TGTGCCAGCAGCCAAGATTGGGCAGGAGAGACCCAGTACTTC. It specifies CASSQDWAGETQYF.

The chain combines TRBV7-2 with TRBJ2-3, with TRBD2 matching 7 bases. The CDR3 contains 15 residues. CDR1 and CDR2 from the germline V gene are SGHTA and FQGNSA. The V and J ends lost 5 bases and 6 bases, in that order; junction bases with no gene match: 11. In DNA form, the CDR3 reads TGTGCCAGCAGCCAAGGGCGGGGGAGAGCGGATACGCAGTATTTT. It codes for CASSQGRGRADTQYF.

The count of this clone is one. The V call is TRBV24-1, the J call TRBJ1-5; the D is unclear. V dropped 4 bases and J dropped 0 bases, with 6 bases sitting between them. The V gene's germline CDR1 is KGHDR and CDR2 SFDVKD. This CDR3 is 14 amino acids long. In DNA, the CDR3 is TGTGCCACCAGTGACACTTATAGCAATCAGCCCCAGCATTTT. Translation gives CATSDTYSNQPQHF.

This clone was seen only once. J is TRBJ2-6 and V is TRBV29-1; no clear D. The CDR3 runs to 14 residues. Germline assignment: CDR1 SQVTM and CDR2 ANQGSEA. The V gene lost 6 bases and the J gene lost 0 bases, with 9 bases spanning the gap. The CDR3 bases are TGCAGCGTAGTTATGAGCTCTGGGGCCAACGTCCTGACTTTC. It encodes CSVVMSSGANVLTF. The whole variable domain, remainder taken from reference TRBV29-1 and TRBJ2-6, is SAVISQKPSRDICQRGTSLTIQCQVDSQVTMMFWYRQQPGQSLTLIATANQGSEATYESGFVIDKFPISRPNLTFSTLTVSNMSPEDSSIYLCSVVMSSGANVLTFGAGSRLTVL.

This chain links TRBV4-3 with TRBJ2-2; D may be TRBD1 (6 bases). This CDR3 region has 17 residues. V lost 1 base, J lost 1 base, and 13 bases lay in between. The germline gives CDR1 LGHNA, CDR2 YSLEER. CDR3 sequence (DNA): TGCGCCAGCAGCCAAGTTTGGGGGCCGGAGAACACCGGGGAGCTGTTTTTT. Residues: CASSQVWGPENTGELFF.

The DNA for the CDR3 is TGTGCCAGCAGCGGGGGGACAGGGTTATTAAAAGAGACCCAGTACTTC. Translation: CASSGGTGLLKETQYF. The rearrangement joins TRBV7-2 to TRBJ2-5, with TRBD1 matching 9 bases. Germline CDR1 and CDR2: SGHTA and FQGNSA. This CDR3 has 16 residues. With V trimmed by 5 bases and J by 3 bases, 10 bases remained unmatched.

This chain joins TRBV7-9 and TRBJ1-1; D may be TRBD1 (6 bases). Per the germline V gene, CDR1 is SEHNR and CDR2 is FQNEAQ (reference sequence). The CDR3 runs 13 residues. V lost 7 bases and J lost 4, with 13 bases in between. The CDR3 DNA sequence: TGTGCCAGCACCCACAGGGTTAGCACTGAAGCTTTCTTT. This codes for CASTHRVSTEAFF.

A few counts support this clone. The rearrangement uses TRBV30 and TRBJ1-6; tentatively, D is TRBD1 (6 bases). The CDR3 is 15 residues long. The germline V and J ends were trimmed by 2 bases and 9 bases, with 17 bases remaining between them. Per germline, CDR1 GTSNPN and CDR2 SVGIG (reference sequence). CDR3 coding DNA: TGTGCCTGGAGTTCCCCCGGGACAACGGGTTCACCCCTCCACTTT. This translates into CAWSSPGTTGSPLHF.

The chain combines TRBV2 with TRBJ2-7, with 7 bases identical to TRBD1. Germline V lookup: CDR1 SNHLY, CDR2 FYNNEI. The CDR3 has 12 amino acids. The J segment lost 6 bases and the V segment lost 9 bases, leaving 8 bases of the junction unmatched. DNA for the CDR3: TGTGCCAGTGGACAGGTCCTTAGCGAGCAGTACTTC. This codes for CASGQVLSEQYF.

This clone was counted a few times. The rearrangement joins TRBV28 to TRBJ1-4; D gene unclear. The CDR3 covers 14 residues. Germline CDR1 and CDR2: MDHEN and SYDVKM. Trimming cost V 8 bases and J 5 bases, with 15 bases left between them. The CDR3 DNA reads as TGTGCCAGCCGGAAAGAGGGCCCAAATGAAAAACTGTTTTTT. Encoded protein: CASRKEGPNEKLFF.

CDR3 DNA sequence: TGTGCCAGCGGGCTGTGGGCGGGGGGCACTGAAGCTTTCTTT. It yields the protein CASGLWAGGTEAFF. V gene TRBV27 combines with J gene TRBJ1-1; D might be TRBD1 (5 bases). Per the germline V gene, CDR1 is MNHEY and CDR2 is SMNVEV (reference sequence). V lost 8 bases and J lost 4, with 17 bases in between. This CDR3 spans 14 amino acids.

This rearrangement joins TRBV7-3 to TRBJ1-1; perhaps TRBD1 as D (6 bases). Trimming took off 4 bases at V and 1 base at J, with 7 bases between the two ends. This CDR3 comprises 13 residues. Germline V gene sequence: CDR1 SGHTA, CDR2 FQGTGA. The CDR3 reads CASSSDRNTEAFF. CDR3 coding DNA: TGTGCCAGCAGCTCGGACAGGAACACTGAAGCTTTCTTT.

V is TRBV5-1 and J is TRBJ2-2; tentative D call: TRBD1 (5 bases). Looked up from germline, CDR1 is SGHRS and CDR2 is YFSETQ. V was trimmed by 2 bases and J by 5 bases, leaving 13 bases between them. This CDR3 has 15 residues. CDR3 in DNA: TGCGCCAGCAGCTTAGGGGTTTCTTTTACCGGGGAGCTGTTTTTT. It specifies CASSLGVSFTGELFF. The whole variable domain, filled in from reference TRBV5-1 and TRBJ2-2, reads KAGVTQTPRYLIKTRGQQVTLSCSPISGHRSVSWYQQTPGQGLQFLFEYFSETQRNKGNFPGRFSGRQFSNSRSEMNVSTLELGDSALYLCASSLGVSFTGELFFGEGSRLTVL.

V gene TRBV9 combines with J gene TRBJ1-4, with 7 positions matching TRBD1. Germline lookup yields CDR1 SGDLS and CDR2 YYNGEE. This CDR3 has 15 amino acids. V lost 0 bases and J lost 5; bases outside the gene matches: 4. The CDR3 here is CASSVGVRGNEKLFF. The CDR3 region has the DNA TGTGCCAGCAGCGTAGGTGTCAGGGGGAATGAAAAACTGTTTTTT.

This clone was observed a single time. The chain employs TRBV7-8 and TRBJ2-7; D uncertain. The CDR3 is 13 residues long. V was trimmed by 1 base and J by 5 bases, leaving 9 bases between them. Germline assignment: CDR1 SGHVS and CDR2 FQNEAQ. The CDR3 sequence is CASSLGGVNEQYF. CDR3 nucleotide sequence: TGTGCCAGCAGCTTAGGCGGAGTAAACGAGCAGTACTTC.

The J gene is TRBJ2-1, the V gene TRBV6-4; 10 nucleotides align to TRBD2. Germline CDR1 MRHNA, CDR2 SNTAGT. The CDR3 spans 15 residues. After removal of 3 bases from V and 4 bases from J, the junction contained 3 bases not matched to a gene. DNA of the CDR3: TGTGCCAGCAGTGAGCAACTAGCGGGATACAATGAGCAGTTCTTC. Protein: CASSEQLAGYNEQFF.

This clone appeared a single time. The rearrangement joins TRBV28 to TRBJ1-5; D not resolved. This CDR3 comprises 20 residues. Germline CDR1 MDHEN, CDR2 SYDVKM. The ends were cut back, 0 bases at V and 0 bases at J, with 21 bases in the middle. The chain's CDR3 is CASSLWAAAGFGYSNQPQHF. CDR3 DNA: TGTGCCAGCAGTTTATGGGCTGCGGCGGGGTTCGGGTATAGCAATCAGCCCCAGCATTTT.

The chain combines TRBV19 with TRBJ2-7; D gene ambiguous. Germline-derived CDR1 and CDR2 are LNHDA and SQIVND (reference sequence). The CDR3 length is 14 residues. Deletions cut 3 bases from V and 6 bases from J, with 15 bases between. In nucleotides, the CDR3 is TGTGCCAGTAGTATTGGCGGATCCGACGGCGAGCAGTACTTC. It specifies CASSIGGSDGEQYF.

The chain employs TRBV7-9 and TRBJ2-4; 7 bases agree with TRBD1. This CDR3 is built from 14 residues. With 3 bases clipped from V and 5 bases from J, the junction kept 4 bases outside the gene matches. The germline V gene has CDR1 SEHNR and CDR2 FQNEAQ (reference sequence). The CDR3 sequence is CASSLRQGQNIQYF. In DNA form, the CDR3 reads TGTGCCAGCAGCTTGCGACAGGGCCAAAACATTCAGTACTTC.

This clone was recorded once. The V and J genes are TRBV28 and TRBJ2-1; possible D gene TRBD1, 5 bases. Germline loops: CDR1 MDHEN, CDR2 SYDVKM. Trimming stripped 6 bases from V and 6 bases from J, with 12 bases between. This CDR3 has 13 residues. This chain's CDR3 is CASRRQSANEQFF. The CDR3 region has the DNA TGTGCCAGCAGGAGACAGAGTGCCAATGAGCAGTTCTTC.

This chain links TRBV24-1 with TRBJ2-4, with D hard to call. Germline assignment: CDR1 KGHDR and CDR2 SFDVKD. The V end was cut by 3 bases, the J end by 1 base, with 15 bases between. This CDR3 spans 17 amino acids. This CDR3 is CATSDGGGARAKNIQYF. CDR3 nucleotide sequence: TGTGCCACCAGTGATGGTGGTGGCGCTAGGGCCAAAAACATTCAGTACTTC.

The J gene is TRBJ1-1, the V gene TRBV28; maybe TRBD1 (5 bases). V lost 2 bases and J lost 1, with 8 bases in between. The CDR3 runs to 14 residues. In germline, CDR1 is MDHEN, CDR2 SYDVKM. CDR3 sequence: CASSLGGENTEAFF. CDR3 nucleotides: TGTGCCAGCAGTTTAGGGGGGGAGAACACTGAAGCTTTCTTT. Full variable domain (outside the CDR3, taken from reference TRBV28 and TRBJ1-1): DVKVTQSSRYLVKRTGEKVFLECVQDMDHENMFWYRQDPGLGLRLIYFSYDVKMKEKGDIPEGYSVSREKKERFSLILESASTNQTSMYLCASSLGGENTEAFFGQGTRLTVV.

The chain has TRBV6-5 and TRBJ2-7; 7 nucleotides agree with TRBD1. Per germline, CDR1 MNHEY and CDR2 SVGAGI. There are 16 residues in the CDR3. The trim removed 2 bases at V and 0 bases at J, leaving 7 bases unmatched. The CDR3 sequence is CASSYVPRTGSYEQYF. Here the CDR3 DNA reads TGTGCCAGCAGTTACGTACCGAGGACAGGCTCCTACGAGCAGTACTTC.

Here the CDR3 DNA reads TGTGCCAGCAGCTTAGCCTTACAAGTGAACACTGAAGCTTTCTTT. Translating gives CASSLALQVNTEAFF. J is TRBJ1-1 and V is TRBV11-2; D uncertain. The germline gives CDR1 SGHAT, CDR2 FQNNGV. The CDR3 spans 15 residues. Trimming took 1 base from V and 0 from J, leaving 9 bases between them.